Following are 17 T cell receptor beta chains from one sample sequenced in a study of blood T cells in healthy people across ages (dated by TCRdb to about 2015). Receptors were amplified or captured by 5' RACE. Sequenced using an Illumina HiSeq 2500. The second PCR ran for about 7 to 11 cycles and used a J-beta primer mix along with a sample-barcoded 5' primer. TCRdb redid the processing of the public reads, applying fastp at Q25 and MiXCR, and retained in-frame beta chains. Rows merge per CDR3 protein into single entries with the most common DNA and genes. The sample contains 1.5 million to 2 million distinct CDR3 sequences, just under 50% of them found a single time. 2% to 2.5% of the sample comes from the top ten. The material sequenced was blood. Receptors were obtained from a middle-aged woman in good health.

The chain couples TRBV6-2 or TRBV6-3 to TRBJ2-1; TRBD2 aligns across 10 bases. Germline values: CDR1 MNHEY, CDR2 SVGEGT. This CDR3 contains 16 residues. With 5 bases clipped from V and 4 bases from J, the junction kept 8 bases outside the gene matches. CDR3 nucleotides: TGTGCCAGCAGTCCTACTGGGACTAGCGATTACAATGAGCAGTTCTTC. Its translation is CASSPTGTSDYNEQFF.

This clonotype was observed a few times. V gene TRBV3-1 combines with J gene TRBJ2-1; possibly TRBD2 for D (7 bases). This CDR3 has 19 amino acids. CDR1 LGHDT and CDR2 YNNKEL come from the germline V gene (reference sequence). Deletions cut 0 bases from V and 3 bases from J, with 21 bases between. The CDR3 loop reads CASSQDQWGEGDYYNEQFF. The CDR3 region has the DNA TGTGCCAGCAGCCAAGATCAGTGGGGGGAGGGGGATTACTACAATGAGCAGTTCTTC.

This clonotype was counted a few times. The gene calls are TRBV29-1 and TRBJ2-3; TRBD1 matches 8 bases. V lost 1 base to trimming and J lost 3 bases; unmatched junction nucleotides: 6. Germline V lookup: CDR1 SQVTM, CDR2 ANQGSEA. The CDR3 is made up of 15 amino acids. As DNA, the CDR3 is TGCAGCGTTGAAGGGACAGGGCTTGGTACAGATACGCAGTATTTT. This sequence encodes CSVEGTGLGTDTQYF.

V is TRBV4-2 and J is TRBJ2-1; D might be TRBD1 (5 bases). The CDR3 runs 16 residues. Germline V gene data show CDR1 as LGHNA and CDR2 as YNFKEQ. The V gene lost 0 bases and the J gene lost 2 bases, with 11 bases spanning the gap. CDR3 region: CASSQDPGKTYNEQFF. The CDR3 DNA is TGTGCCAGCAGCCAAGATCCAGGGAAGACCTACAATGAGCAGTTCTTC.

This clonotype has a handful of counts. This rearrangement joins TRBV7-2 to TRBJ2-2, with D possibly being TRBD1 (5 bases). CDR1 and CDR2 (germline): SGHTA, FQGNSA. The CDR3 covers 16 residues. V gave up 5 bases and J gave up 4 bases, with 17 bases separating them. As DNA, the CDR3 is TGTGCCAGCAGCCCTCTCCTAGGGGTGGGCACCGGGGAGCTGTTTTTT. As protein: CASSPLLGVGTGELFF.

The rearrangement uses TRBV6-2 or TRBV6-3 and TRBJ2-1; a weak D match, TRBD1 (6 bases). CDR3 size: 15 residues. Germline-derived CDR1 and CDR2 are MNHEY and SVGEGT. Trimming stripped 6 bases from V and 10 bases from J, with 22 bases between. The CDR3 is CASRSRQAKVYEQFF. The CDR3 bases are TGTGCCAGCAGAAGTCGACAGGCGAAGGTTTACGAGCAGTTCTTC.

The rearrangement uses TRBV7-2 and TRBJ2-5; tentative D call: TRBD1 (7 bases). This CDR3 has 15 residues. Germline V gene lookup returns CDR1 SGHTA and CDR2 FQGNSA. Trimming cost V 4 bases and J 5 bases, with 17 bases left between them. In DNA, the CDR3 is TGTGCCAGCAGCTCAGTCAGGGGGGTAGGGGAGACCCAGTACTTC. Its translation: CASSSVRGVGETQYF.

V gene TRBV7-2 combines with J gene TRBJ1-4, with 8 bases lining up with TRBD1. V lost 6 bases to trimming and J lost 7 bases; unmatched junction nucleotides: 7. Germline V gives CDR1 SGHTA, CDR2 FQGNSA. The CDR3 extends over 14 amino acids. This CDR3 is CASRQQGETEKLFF. In nucleotides, the CDR3 is TGTGCCAGCAGACAACAGGGGGAGACTGAAAAACTGTTTTTT.

The chain links TRBV4-2 to TRBJ1-4, with 7 bases aligning to TRBD1. The CDR3 loop spans 14 amino acids. J lost 7 bases, V lost 8 bases, and 10 bases had no gene match. Per germline, CDR1 LGHNA and CDR2 YNFKEQ. CDR3 protein: CASATTGPGEKLFF. CDR3 in DNA: TGTGCCAGCGCGACGACAGGGCCAGGTGAAAAACTGTTTTTT.

Comment on this clonotype: One base away lies a much larger clone, so this may be a sequencing read error. This rearrangement joins TRBV7-8 to TRBJ2-3; D unclear. V lost 5 bases, J lost 8 bases, and 17 bases lay in between. The CDR3 consists of 14 residues. Germline assignment: CDR1 SGHVS and CDR2 FQNEAQ. CDR3 in amino acids: CASSKMDRAGTQYF. CDR3 nucleotides: TGTGCCAGCAGCAAAATGGACCGGGCAGGTACGCAGTATTTT.

V and J are TRBV20-1 and TRBJ2-3; 11 bases line up with TRBD1. The trim removed 5 bases at V and 2 bases at J, leaving 9 bases unmatched. This CDR3 spans 16 amino acids. Germline CDR1 and CDR2: DFQATT and SNEGSKA (reference sequence). CDR3 DNA sequence: TGCAGTGCTCCCTGGGGGACAGGGGGTCTCACAGATACGCAGTATTTT. The encoded protein is CSAPWGTGGLTDTQYF.

The chain combines TRBV4-3 with TRBJ2-2, with D possibly matching TRBD2 (7 bases). V was cut by 0 bases and J by 6 bases, with 14 bases left in between. CDR1 is LGHNA and CDR2 is YSLEER in the germline V gene. The CDR3 loop spans 16 amino acids. CDR3 sequence reads: CASSQDRGGGAGELFF. CDR3 nucleotides: TGCGCCAGCAGCCAAGATCGAGGGGGGGGGGCCGGGGAGCTGTTTTTT.

This chain uses TRBV28 with TRBJ1-6; weak D call: TRBD1 (5 bases). Germline loops: CDR1 MDHEN, CDR2 SYDVKM. V was pared by 8 bases and J by 7 bases, with 18 bases between. The CDR3 has 15 amino acids. The CDR3 protein is CASRRGTTGNSPLHF. Written as DNA, the CDR3 is TGTGCCAGCCGCCGAGGGACTACTGGGAATTCACCCCTCCACTTT.

The chain carries TRBV12-3 or TRBV12-4 and TRBJ2-5; weak D call: TRBD2 (5 bases). V lost 5 bases to trimming and J lost 11 bases, with 18 bases between them. The CDR3 is 13 residues long. CDR3 nucleotides: TGTGCCAGCAGTCCCGGGGATTTCGATGAGCAGTACTTC. Amino acids: CASSPGDFDEQYF.

This sequence joins TRBV20-1 and TRBJ2-3; D call uncertain. Germline values: CDR1 DFQATT, CDR2 SNEGSKA (reference sequence). Trimming removed 6 bases from V and 4 bases from J, with 5 bases in between. The CDR3 runs to 10 residues. The CDR3 DNA follows: TGCAGTGCCAACGCAGATACGCAGTATTTT. Protein sequence: CSANADTQYF.

The rearrangement uses TRBV6-1 and TRBJ1-1; 8 bases map to TRBD1. This CDR3 spans 14 amino acids. CDR1 and CDR2 (germline): MNHNS, SASEGT. Trimming removed 7 bases from V and 6 bases from J; junction bases left unmatched: 10. The CDR3 loop is CASKLSGQVPEAFF. The CDR3 nucleotides read TGTGCCAGCAAGCTCTCGGGACAGGTGCCTGAAGCTTTCTTT.

This clonotype was observed a few times. This chain links TRBV15 with TRBJ1-6, with D unclear. Trimming took off 3 bases at V and 5 bases at J, with 20 bases between the two ends. CDR3 length: 18 residues. Germline CDR1 reads LNHNV; CDR2 reads YYDKDF (reference sequence). CDR3 residues: CATSRGPYWAADNSPLHF. CDR3 DNA: TGTGCCACCAGCAGGGGCCCTTATTGGGCAGCAGATAATTCACCCCTCCACTTT.